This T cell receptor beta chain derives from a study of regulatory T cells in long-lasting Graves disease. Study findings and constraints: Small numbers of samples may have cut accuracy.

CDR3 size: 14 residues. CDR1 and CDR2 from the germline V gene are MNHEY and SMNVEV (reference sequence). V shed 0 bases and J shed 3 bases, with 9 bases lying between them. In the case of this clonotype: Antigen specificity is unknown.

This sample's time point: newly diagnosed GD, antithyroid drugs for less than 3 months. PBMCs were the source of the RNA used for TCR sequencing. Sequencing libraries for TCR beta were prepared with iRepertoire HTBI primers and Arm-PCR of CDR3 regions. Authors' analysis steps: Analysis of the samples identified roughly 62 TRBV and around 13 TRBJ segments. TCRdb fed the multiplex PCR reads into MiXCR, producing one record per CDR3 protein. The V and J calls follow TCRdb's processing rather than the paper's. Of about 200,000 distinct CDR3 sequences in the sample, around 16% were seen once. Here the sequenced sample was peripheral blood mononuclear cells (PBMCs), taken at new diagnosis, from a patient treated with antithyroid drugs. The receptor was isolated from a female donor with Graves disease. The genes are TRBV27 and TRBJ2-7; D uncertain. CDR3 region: CASSLSPDGYEQYF. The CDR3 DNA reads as TGTGCCAGCAGTTTATCGCCTGACGGCTACGAGCAGTACTTC.